What follows describes a single T cell receptor beta chain. Its antigen is unknown. V was shortened by 4 bases and J by 0 bases, with 8 bases between the two germline ends. CDR1 is SQVTM, CDR2 ANQGSEA, per germline. CDR3 length: 13 amino acids. A second PCR, run for about 7 to 11 cycles, used a sample-barcoded 5' primer plus a J-beta primer mix. TCRdb analysed the 5' RACE reads with MiXCR anew, one entry per CDR3 protein. This sample carries hundreds of thousands of distinct CDR3 sequences, about 43% of them seen once, and the ten largest clones take 30%. These data come from a study of blood T cells in healthy people across ages. Study observations and caveats: Because donor CMV status was unknown, expanded clonotype changes were possibly confounded. Age showed a roughly linear inverse relationship with TCR beta diversity per million T cells.

This TCR was recovered from a man at least 80 years old in good health. Sequencing used blood. The genes are TRBV29-1 and TRBJ2-3; D gene ambiguous. The CDR3 DNA reads TGCAGCGTTGTAAAACAGAGCACAGATACGCAGTATTTT. It translates to CSVVKQSTDTQYF.